These 17 T cell receptor beta chains came from one sample sequenced in a study of cytomegalovirus exposure and HLA in healthy donors. The PCR employed 60 Vbeta primers together with 13 Jbeta primers. TCRdb keeps only in-frame clones here, not all; method: immunoSEQ multiplex PCR. The top ten hold over 3% of the sample, which has approximately 90,000 clones, over 70% seen once. The sequenced sample was PBMCs. These receptors were collected from a man aged 35 to 55 in good health and CMV-seronegative.

This clone showed up just a few times. The chain couples TRBV4-2 to TRBJ1-4; TRBD1 agrees at 8 bases. The CDR3 is made up of 15 amino acids. The V and J ends lost 0 bases and 7 bases, in that order; junction bases with no gene match: 4. Germline lookup yields CDR1 LGHNA and CDR2 YNFKEQ. In nucleotides, the CDR3 is TGTGCCAGCAGCCAAGATTTTACAGGGGGTGAAAAACTGTTTTTT. Its protein product is CASSQDFTGGEKLFF.

The chain combines TRBV4-1 with TRBJ2-7; 7 nucleotides align to TRBD1. Germline loops: CDR1 MGHRA, CDR2 YSYEKL. V was clipped by 8 bases and J by 5 bases; unmatched bases: 21. The CDR3 is 17 residues long. CDR3 residues: CASAGAETGRLLDEQYF. For the CDR3, the DNA is TGCGCCAGCGCAGGTGCAGAGACAGGGCGTCTCCTCGACGAGCAGTACTTC.

This clone appeared a few times. The chain recombines TRBV11-2 with TRBJ2-7, with 7 bases that match TRBD1. Germline assignment: CDR1 SGHAT and CDR2 FQNNGV. J was trimmed by 3 bases and V by 4 bases; bases with no gene match: 9. The CDR3 has 15 amino acids. CDR3 nucleotide sequence: TGTGCCAGCAGCTCTCCGGGACAGCCTCACTACGAGCAGTACTTC. Its translation: CASSSPGQPHYEQYF. The complete variable domain, with remaining parts taken from reference TRBV11-2 and TRBJ2-7, reads EAGVAQSPRYKIIEKRQSVAFWCNPISGHATLYWYQQILGQGPKLLIQFQNNGVVDDSQLPKDRFSAERLKGVDSTLKIQPAKLEDSAVYLCASSSPGQPHYEQYFGPGTRLTVT.

The V and J genes are TRBV6-1 and TRBJ1-1; 9 bases fit TRBD1. Per germline, CDR1 MNHNS and CDR2 SASEGT. The CDR3 is 15 amino acids. After removal of 3 bases from V and 6 bases from J, the junction contained 8 bases not matched to a gene. The CDR3 sequence is CASSEGQGSFAEAFF. DNA for the CDR3: TGTGCCAGCAGTGAGGGACAGGGCTCTTTCGCTGAAGCTTTCTTT.

The chain couples TRBV5-1 to TRBJ2-1; 10 bases align to TRBD1. Germline CDR1 SGHRS, CDR2 YFSETQ. The J segment lost 8 bases and the V segment lost 4 bases, leaving 3 bases of the junction unmatched. The CDR3 covers 13 residues. The CDR3 DNA follows: TGCGCCAGCAGCCGACAGGGGGCCGATGAGCAGTTCTTC. Its translation is CASSRQGADEQFF.

The V and J genes are TRBV7-9 and TRBJ1-2; D uncertain. The CDR3 is made up of 15 amino acids. Trimming pared 0 bases from V and 1 base from J, leaving 9 bases between. CDR1 is SEHNR and CDR2 is FQNEAQ in the germline V gene (reference sequence). The CDR3: CASSLAPRINYGYTF. The CDR3 DNA is TGTGCCAGCAGCTTAGCGCCGCGAATTAACTATGGCTACACCTTC.

The V call is TRBV5-1, the J call TRBJ2-1; 7 nucleotides line up with TRBD2. The V gene end was trimmed by 2 bases and the J gene end by 2 bases; junction bases not matched to a gene: 4. The CDR3 contains 15 residues. Germline V gene sequence: CDR1 SGHRS, CDR2 YFSETQ. The CDR3 loop is CASSFGGRTYNEQFF. DNA of the CDR3: TGCGCCAGCAGCTTCGGGGGGAGAACCTACAATGAGCAGTTCTTC.

CDR3 amino acids: CASSLTGEQYF. The DNA for the CDR3 is TGTGCCAGCAGCTTAACGGGCGAGCAGTACTTC. This chain uses TRBV7-2 with TRBJ2-7; D gene unclear. The CDR3 totals 11 residues. Germline V gives CDR1 SGHTA, CDR2 FQGNSA. Trimming took 2 bases from V and 6 from J, leaving 5 bases between them.

This clone was seen once. The gene calls are TRBV7-2 and TRBJ1-3; TRBD1 matches 7 bases. The CDR3 length is 14 residues. Trimming took 9 bases from V and 4 from J; bases not matched to a gene: 9. Germline loops: CDR1 SGHTA, CDR2 FQGNSA. Here the CDR3 reads CASQLQGSGNTIYF. The CDR3 DNA follows: TGTGCCAGTCAGCTACAGGGGTCCGGAAACACCATATATTTT.

The chain combines TRBV28 with TRBJ2-1, with 11 positions matching TRBD2. Losses at the gene ends were 8 bases for V and 6 bases for J; bases not matched to a gene: 9. CDR3 length: 15 residues. Germline CDR1 and CDR2: MDHEN and SYDVKM. The CDR3 bases are TGTGCCAGCCTGGTTGTAGCGGGGGGGCGCAATGAGCAGTTCTTC. Amino acids: CASLVVAGGRNEQFF. Together with reference TRBV28 and TRBJ2-1, the CDR3 gives the full variable domain: DVKVTQSSRYLVKRTGEKVFLECVQDMDHENMFWYRQDPGLGLRLIYFSYDVKMKEKGDIPEGYSVSREKKERFSLILESASTNQTSMYLCASLVVAGGRNEQFFGPGTRLTVL.

This clone has only a few counts. This chain uses TRBV7-6 with TRBJ1-2; the D gene is possibly TRBD1 (6 bases). Per the germline V gene, CDR1 is SGHVS and CDR2 is FNYEAQ. Trimming pared 5 bases from V and 3 bases from J, leaving 16 bases between. This CDR3 is built from 15 residues. CDR3 loop: CASSNRKQGDYGYTF. CDR3 in DNA: TGTGCCAGCAGCAACCGAAAACAGGGAGACTATGGCTACACCTTC.

V is TRBV7-9 and J is TRBJ1-2, with D possibly being TRBD1 (5 bases). The V end was cut by 5 bases, the J end by 5 bases, with 27 bases between. Per germline, CDR1 SEHNR and CDR2 FQNEAQ (reference sequence). The CDR3 runs 18 residues. The CDR3 spells CASSPPIPDRVFGYGYTF. CDR3 DNA: TGTGCCAGCAGCCCGCCCATCCCCGACAGAGTGTTTGGGTATGGCTACACCTTC.

J is TRBJ1-1 and V is TRBV6-5; unclear D gene. The CDR3 is 13 amino acids. Trimming stripped 5 bases from V and 3 bases from J, with 10 bases between. Germline V CDR1 and CDR2: MNHEY, SVGAGI. CDR3 sequence reads: CASSPRWDTEAFF. CDR3 sequence (DNA): TGTGCCAGCAGTCCTAGGTGGGACACTGAAGCTTTCTTT.

The chain has TRBV14 and TRBJ2-6; no firm D call. The germline V gene encodes CDR1 SGHDN and CDR2 FVKESK. CDR3 size: 15 residues. Trimming removed 1 base at V and 0 bases at J, with 4 bases between. The CDR3 spells CASSQVYSGANVLTF. The CDR3 DNA sequence: TGTGCCAGCAGCCAAGTTTACTCTGGGGCCAACGTCCTGACTTTC.

This clone was observed a handful of times. The chain uses TRBV7-2 and TRBJ2-1; D is perhaps TRBD2 (6 bases). This CDR3 spans 12 amino acids. The V end lost 7 bases, the J end lost 15 bases, and 19 bases lay between the germline ends. The germline gives CDR1 SGHTA, CDR2 FQGNSA. Here the CDR3 reads CASTQVPRGGFF. In nucleotides, the CDR3 is TGTGCCAGCACCCAGGTCCCCCGGGGAGGGTTCTTC.

V gene TRBV4-1 combines with J gene TRBJ2-7; D perhaps matches TRBD2 (5 bases). The CDR3 runs 15 residues. The germline V gene encodes CDR1 MGHRA and CDR2 YSYEKL. Trimming stripped 0 bases from V and 0 bases from J, with 9 bases between. DNA of the CDR3: TGCGCCAGCAGCCAAGAGCGGACTCCCTCCTACGAGCAGTACTTC. This translates into CASSQERTPSYEQYF.

This chain uses TRBV27 with TRBJ1-2; 8 nucleotides match TRBD1. Per germline, CDR1 MNHEY and CDR2 SMNVEV (reference sequence). Trimming removed 5 bases from V and 3 bases from J; junction bases left unmatched: 2. The CDR3 sequence is 13 residues long. The DNA for the CDR3 is TGTGCCAGCAGTGAACAGGGGGACTATGGCTACACCTTC. Amino acids: CASSEQGDYGYTF.